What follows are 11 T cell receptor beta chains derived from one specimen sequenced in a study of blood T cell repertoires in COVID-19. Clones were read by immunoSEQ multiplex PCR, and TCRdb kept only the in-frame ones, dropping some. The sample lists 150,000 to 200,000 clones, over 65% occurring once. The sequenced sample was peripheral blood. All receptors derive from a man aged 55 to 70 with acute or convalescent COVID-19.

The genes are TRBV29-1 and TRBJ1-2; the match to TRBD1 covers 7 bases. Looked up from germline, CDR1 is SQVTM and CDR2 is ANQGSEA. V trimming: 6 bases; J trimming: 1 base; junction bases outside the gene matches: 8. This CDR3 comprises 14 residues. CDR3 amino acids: CSVAGGQSNYGYTF. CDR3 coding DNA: TGCAGCGTGGCGGGGGGACAGAGTAACTATGGCTACACCTTC.

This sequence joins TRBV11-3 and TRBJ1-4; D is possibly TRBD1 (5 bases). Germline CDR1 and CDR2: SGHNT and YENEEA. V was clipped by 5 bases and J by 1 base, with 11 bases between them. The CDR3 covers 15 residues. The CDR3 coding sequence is TGTGCCAGCAGCCCAAGCGGGGGAACTAATGAAAAACTGTTTTTT. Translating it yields CASSPSGGTNEKLFF.

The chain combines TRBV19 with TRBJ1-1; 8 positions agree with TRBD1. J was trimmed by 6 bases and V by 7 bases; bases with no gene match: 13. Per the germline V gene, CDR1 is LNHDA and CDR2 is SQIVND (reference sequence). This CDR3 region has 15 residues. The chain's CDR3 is CASTINLGQDSEAFF. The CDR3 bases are TGTGCCAGTACTATCAATCTGGGACAGGACTCTGAAGCTTTCTTT.

The CDR3: CASSWERDTQYF. CDR3 coding DNA: TGTGCCAGCAGCTGGGAGCGGGATACGCAGTATTTT. The chain links TRBV5-6 to TRBJ2-3; tentative D call: TRBD2 (5 bases). Trimming took 3 bases from V and 6 from J, leaving 8 bases between them. CDR3 length: 12 amino acids. The V gene's germline CDR1 is SGHDT and CDR2 YYEEEE.

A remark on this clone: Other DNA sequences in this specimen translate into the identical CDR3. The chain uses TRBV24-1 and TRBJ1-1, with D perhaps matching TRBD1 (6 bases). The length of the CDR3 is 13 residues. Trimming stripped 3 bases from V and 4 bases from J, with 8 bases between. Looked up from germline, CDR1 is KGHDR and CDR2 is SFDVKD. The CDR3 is CATSDLQGTEAFF. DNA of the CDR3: TGTGCCACCAGTGATCTACAGGGCACTGAAGCTTTCTTT.

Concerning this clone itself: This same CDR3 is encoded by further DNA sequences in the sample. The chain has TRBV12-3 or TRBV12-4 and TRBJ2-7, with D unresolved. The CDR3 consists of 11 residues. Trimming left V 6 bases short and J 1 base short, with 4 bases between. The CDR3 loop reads CASSPSYEQYF. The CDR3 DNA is TGTGCCAGCAGCCCTTCCTACGAGCAGTACTTC.

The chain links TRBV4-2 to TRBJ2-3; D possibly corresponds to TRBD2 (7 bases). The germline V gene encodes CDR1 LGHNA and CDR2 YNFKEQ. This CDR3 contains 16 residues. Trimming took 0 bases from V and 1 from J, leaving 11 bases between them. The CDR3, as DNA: TGTGCCAGCAGCCAAGATCGGGGGGCCCGCACAGATACGCAGTATTTT. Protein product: CASSQDRGARTDTQYF.

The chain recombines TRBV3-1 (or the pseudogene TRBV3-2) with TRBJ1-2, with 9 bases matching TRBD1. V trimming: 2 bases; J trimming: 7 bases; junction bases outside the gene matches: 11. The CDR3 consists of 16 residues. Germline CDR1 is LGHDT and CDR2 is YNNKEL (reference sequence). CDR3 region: CASSQSTGGLSGGYTF. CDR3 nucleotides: TGTGCCAGCAGCCAATCCACAGGGGGCCTCTCTGGTGGCTACACCTTC.

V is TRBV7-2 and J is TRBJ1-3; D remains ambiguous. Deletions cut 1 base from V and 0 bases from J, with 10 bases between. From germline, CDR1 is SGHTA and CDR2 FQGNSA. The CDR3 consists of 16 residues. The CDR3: CASSLGGLTSGNTIYF. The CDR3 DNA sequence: TGTGCCAGCAGCTTAGGCGGCCTGACCTCTGGAAACACCATATATTTT.

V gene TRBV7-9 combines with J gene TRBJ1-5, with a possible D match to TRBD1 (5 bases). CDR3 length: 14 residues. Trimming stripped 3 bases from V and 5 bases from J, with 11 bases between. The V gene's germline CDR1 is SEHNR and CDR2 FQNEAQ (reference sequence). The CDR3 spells CASSLGGTHQPQHF. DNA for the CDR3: TGTGCCAGCAGCTTGGGGGGAACGCATCAGCCCCAGCATTTT. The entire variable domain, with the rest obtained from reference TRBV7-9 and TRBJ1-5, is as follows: DTGVSQNPRHKITKRGQNVTFRCDPISEHNRLYWYRQTLGQGPEFLTYFQNEAQLEKSRLLSDRFSAERPKGSFSTLEIQRTEQGDSAMYLCASSLGGTHQPQHFGDGTRLSIL.

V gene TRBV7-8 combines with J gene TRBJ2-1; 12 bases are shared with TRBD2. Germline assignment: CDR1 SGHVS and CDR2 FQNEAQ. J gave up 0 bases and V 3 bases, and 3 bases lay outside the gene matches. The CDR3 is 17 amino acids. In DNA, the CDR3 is TGTGCCAGCAGCTTGCGGACTAGCGGGATCTCCTACAATGAGCAGTTCTTC. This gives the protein CASSLRTSGISYNEQFF.